This TCR beta chain was recorded in a study of T cells in Graves' hyperthyroidism and ophthalmopathy. V lost 1 base and J 6 bases, leaving 12 bases between the germline ends. The CDR3 length is 14 residues. Looked up from germline, CDR1 is SGHRS and CDR2 is YFSETQ. Amplification of TCR beta CDR3 regions used RNA as the template. Carried out on the TCR CDR3, a first-round RT-PCR used the HTBI primer set. TCRdb re-called the multiplex PCR reads with MiXCR, one entry per CDR3 protein. The sample includes approximately 350,000 distinct CDR3 sequences, 12% to 15% of them seen just once. This clonotype was recorded at least ten times.

The material sequenced was blood. The origin of this receptor is a woman aged 55-69 years with Graves' ophthalmopathy. The V and J genes are TRBV5-1 and TRBJ2-3, with D perhaps matching TRBD2 (6 bases). The CDR3 DNA is TGCGCCAGCAGCTTGACGGGAGTAGGGGATACGCAGTATTTT. This gives the protein CASSLTGVGDTQYF.